The 9 T cell receptor beta chains given below trace back to one sample, sequenced in a study of a mutant IDH1 vaccine in newly diagnosed glioma. The antigens these receptors bind are not known. As for time point: week 5, during vaccination. Mutant IDH1 20-mer peptide, at 300 ug, made up each vaccine dose, with topical imiquimod. Assay used: immunoSEQ multiplex PCR; TCRdb lists only in-frame clones, some missing. The data show around 40,000 clones, approximately 85% seen once. The sequencing here drew on PBMCs, taken from a glioma patient whose treatment included an IDH1 peptide vaccine. The receptors originated from a man between 40 and 49 years old with glioma.

The chain combines TRBV13 with TRBJ2-7; 11 bases are a match to TRBD1. This CDR3 comprises 15 residues. Losses at the gene ends were 5 bases for V and 5 bases for J; bases not matched to a gene: 8. CDR1 is PRHDT and CDR2 is FYEKMQ in the germline V gene (reference sequence). CDR3 DNA sequence: TGTGCCAGCAGCAAAAGGACAGGGGGCCCTGACGAGCAGTACTTC. Protein sequence: CASSKRTGGPDEQYF. Full variable domain (rest looked up from reference TRBV13 and TRBJ2-7): AAGVIQSPRHLIKEKRETATLKCYPIPRHDTVYWYQQGPGQDPQFLISFYEKMQSDKGSIPDRFSAQQFSDYHSELNMSSLELGDSALYFCASSKRTGGPDEQYFGPGTRLTVT.

The chain joins TRBV5-1 to TRBJ1-4; D is possibly TRBD1 (6 bases). CDR1 and CDR2 from the germline V gene are SGHRS and YFSETQ. CDR3 length equals 13 residues. Between the trimmed V and J ends, which lost 4 bases and 5 bases, there was a span of 9 bases. CDR3 DNA: TGCGCCAGCAGCGAAGGACAGAATGAAAAACTGTTTTTT. Its protein product is CASSEGQNEKLFF. Looking up the rest from reference TRBV5-1 and TRBJ1-4 gives the full variable domain: KAGVTQTPRYLIKTRGQQVTLSCSPISGHRSVSWYQQTPGQGLQFLFEYFSETQRNKGNFPGRFSGRQFSNSRSEMNVSTLELGDSALYLCASSEGQNEKLFFGSGTQLSVL.

The sample holds one count of this clone. The rearrangement joins TRBV5-1 to TRBJ2-6; tentatively, D is TRBD1 or TRBD2 (5 bases each). Trimming removed 0 bases at V and 0 bases at J, with 13 bases between. CDR1 SGHRS and CDR2 YFSETQ come from the germline V gene. The CDR3 sequence is 18 residues long. The CDR3 sequence is CASSLEKGRLSGANVLTF. As DNA, the CDR3 is TGCGCCAGCAGCTTGGAAAAGGGACGGCTCTCTGGGGCCAACGTCCTGACTTTC.

This clone was seen a single time. This chain links TRBV29-1 with TRBJ1-1; D possibly corresponds to TRBD1 (5 bases). CDR3 size: 13 residues. The germline CDR1 and CDR2 sequences are SQVTM and ANQGSEA. The CDR3 region is CPFIPGINTEAFF. DNA of the CDR3: TGCCCTTTTATTCCAGGGATTAACACTGAAGCTTTCTTT.

The V gene is TRBV11-2, the J gene TRBJ2-4; maybe TRBD2 (6 bases). V lost 5 bases and J lost 5, with 10 bases in between. The CDR3 length is 13 residues. In germline, CDR1 is SGHAT, CDR2 FQNNGV. DNA of the CDR3: TGTGCCAGCAGCCCGGGAGTTCAAAACATTCAGTACTTC. It encodes CASSPGVQNIQYF.

The J gene is TRBJ1-5, the V gene TRBV7-2; no clear D gene. Germline loops: CDR1 SGHTA, CDR2 FQGNSA. The CDR3 spans 12 residues. V was pared by 3 bases and J by 7 bases, with 7 bases between. CDR3 amino acids: CASSLDLQPQHF. In DNA, the CDR3 is TGTGCCAGCAGCTTGGATCTGCAGCCCCAGCATTTT.

The chain combines TRBV6-5 with TRBJ1-5; D is unresolved. Deletions cut 8 bases from V and 3 bases from J, with 14 bases between. This CDR3 is 14 amino acids long. Germline CDR1 reads MNHEY; CDR2 reads SVGAGI. CDR3 nucleotides: TGTGCCAGCCGATCAGGCAGTTTCAATCAGCCCCAGCATTTT. It translates to CASRSGSFNQPQHF.

The chain recombines TRBV9 with TRBJ2-5; 10 bases fit TRBD2. Germline assignment: CDR1 SGDLS and CDR2 YYNGEE. This CDR3 has 16 residues. The junction had 7 bases not matched to a gene; V was cut back by 0 bases and J by 5 bases. CDR3 in amino acids: CASSVAAGGPRETQYF. CDR3 in DNA: TGTGCCAGCAGCGTAGCAGCGGGAGGGCCAAGGGAGACCCAGTACTTC. The entire variable domain, with the rest obtained from reference TRBV9 and TRBJ2-5, is as follows: DSGVTQTPKHLITATGQRVTLRCSPRSGDLSVYWYQQSLDQGLQFLIQYYNGEERAKGNILERFSAQQFPDLHSELNLSSLELGDSALYFCASSVAAGGPRETQYFGPGTRLLVL.

This clone was counted between two and nine times. The chain employs TRBV9 and TRBJ2-7; D ambiguous. CDR1 SGDLS and CDR2 YYNGEE come from the germline V gene. This CDR3 comprises 14 residues. Trimming pared 2 bases from V and 0 bases from J, leaving 9 bases between. The CDR3 bases are TGTGCCAGCAGCGTTACTTGGGGCTCCTACGAGCAGTACTTC. This sequence encodes CASSVTWGSYEQYF.